This is a list of T cell receptor beta chains from one sample in a study of blood T cell repertoires in COVID-19. Repertoires were generated with immunoSEQ multiplex PCR, while TCRdb's copy carries only in-frame clones and drops some. In the table there are 200,000 to 300,000 clones, approximately 86% of which are singletons. What was sequenced was peripheral blood. The source is a man aged 35 to 55 who had recovered from COVID-19. CDR3s include the opening cysteine and the closing phenylalanine or tryptophan. A D gene is named only where the DNA matches it firmly. Clone sizes are given selectively: once, few, many, or a class where the clone is expanded.

-	TRBV14	TRBD1	TRBJ1-4	CASSQPYRGRGKLFF	TGTGCCAGCAGCCAACCATACAGGGGCCGGGGAAAACTGTTTTTT
-	TRBV29-1	-	TRBJ2-6	CSVVGPGVPGANVLTF	TGCAGCGTTGTGGGCCCAGGGGTCCCGGGGGCCAACGTCCTGACTTTC
-	TRBV5-4	-	TRBJ1-2	CASTPLQGRGYTF	TGTGCCAGCACCCCTCTCCAGGGCCGAGGCTACACCTTC
once	TRBV5-6	TRBD2	TRBJ2-1	CASRVGTSGGRKQFF	TGTGCCAGCAGGGTGGGGACTAGCGGGGGCAGAAAGCAGTTCTTC
-	TRBV29-1	TRBD1	TRBJ1-1	CSVPQWRGPNLNTEAFF	TGCAGCGTACCCCAATGGAGGGGGCCCAACCTGAACACTGAAGCTTTCTTT
-	TRBV19	TRBD2	TRBJ2-3	CASSVGTSGSPEYF	TGTGCCAGTAGTGTCGGGACTAGCGGGAGTCCGGAGTATTTT
-	TRBV7-9	-	TRBJ1-1	CASSFGAKSTEAFF	TGTGCCAGCAGCTTTGGGGCAAAAAGTACTGAAGCTTTCTTT
-	TRBV6-6	-	TRBJ1-2	CASSYSRGTKNYGYTF	TGTGCCAGCAGTTACTCCCGAGGGACAAAAAACTATGGCTACACCTTC
-	TRBV12-3/TRBV12-4	-	TRBJ1-2	CASTSGVYGYTF	TGTGCCAGCACCTCAGGGGTCTATGGCTACACCTTC
-	TRBV5-6	-	TRBJ1-4	CASSSPFRGDLEKLFF	TGTGCCAGCAGCTCCCCGTTTCGGGGGGATTTGGAAAAACTGTTTTTT
-	TRBV5-8	-	TRBJ2-5	CASSLGGGQETQYF	TGTGCCAGCAGCTTGGGAGGGGGCCAAGAGACCCAGTACTTC
-	TRBV4-3	-	TRBJ2-3	CASSLGPTSPGADTQYF	TGCGCCAGCAGCCTCGGACCCACTAGCCCGGGGGCAGATACGCAGTATTTT
-	TRBV11-2	-	TRBJ2-7	CASSSYRARSSYEQYF	TGTGCCAGCAGCTCCTACAGGGCAAGGAGTTCCTACGAGCAGTACTTC
few	TRBV7-9	-	TRBJ1-1	CASSLVGRGPNTEAFF	TGTGCCAGCAGCTTAGTCGGTAGGGGTCCCAACACTGAAGCTTTCTTT
few	TRBV2	TRBD1	TRBJ2-5	CASRNRDRGRLSSSTQYF	TGTGCCAGCAGAAACCGGGACAGGGGGAGACTTAGTTCGTCGACCCAGTACTTC
-	TRBV5-1	TRBD2	TRBJ2-5	CASSIAGGQETQYF	TGCGCCAGCAGTATAGCGGGGGGACAAGAGACCCAGTACTTC
-	TRBV29-1	-	TRBJ1-3	CSARTGNTIYF	TGCAGCGCCAGGACTGGAAACACCATATATTTT
few	TRBV9	TRBD1	TRBJ2-4	CASSVNRDRGNIQYF	TGTGCCAGCAGCGTGAACCGGGACAGGGGGAACATTCAGTACTTC
-	TRBV29-1	-	TRBJ1-1	CSATNGGEAFF	TGCAGCGCCACGAATGGGGGGGAAGCTTTCTTT
-	TRBV11-3	TRBD2	TRBJ2-1	CASSQRGLAGYNEQFF	TGTGCCAGCAGCCAAAGGGGACTAGCGGGCTACAATGAGCAGTTCTTC
-	TRBV3-1/TRBV3-2	TRBD1	TRBJ1-2	CASSPTGQGFAGYTF	TGTGCCAGCAGCCCAACAGGACAGGGGTTTGCTGGCTACACCTTC
once	TRBV5-1	TRBD2	TRBJ2-1	CASSQPTSGGLYNEQFF	TGCGCCAGCAGCCAACCGACTAGCGGGGGACTTTACAATGAGCAGTTCTTC
-	TRBV9	TRBD2	TRBJ2-7	CASSVSLAGLRGEQYF	TGTGCCAGCAGCGTAAGTCTAGCGGGGCTAAGGGGCGAGCAGTACTTC
-	TRBV2	TRBD1	TRBJ2-2	CASSSRTGGYTGELFF	TGTGCCAGCAGTAGTAGGACAGGGGGTTACACCGGGGAGCTGTTTTTT